This T cell receptor beta chain derives from a study of a mutant IDH1 vaccine in newly diagnosed glioma. Across the whole study: Vaccine administration was initiated 4-6 weeks following radiotherapy alone, or with temozolomide cycles.

TCRdb's table, derived via immunoSEQ multiplex PCR, lists solely in-frame clones and lacks some. The sample includes 110,000 or so clones, around 90% of them seen just once. With respect to this clone: Its specificity is not known.

The time point is: week 11, during vaccination. It was 300 ug of mutant IDH1 20-mer peptide that made up each vaccine dose, given with topical imiquimod. The sequence came from a woman between 45 and 60 years old with glioma. The sequenced sample was PBMCs, obtained from a glioma patient whose treatment included an IDH1 peptide vaccine.

Written as DNA, the CDR3 is TGTGCCAGCAGCTCGCCCCTGTTCCGTCGTGGAAACACCATATATTTT. Amino acid sequence: CASSSPLFRRGNTIYF. The V call is TRBV7-9, the J call TRBJ1-3; D gene ambiguous. The length of the CDR3 is 16 residues. The germline V gene encodes CDR1 SEHNR and CDR2 FQNEAQ (reference sequence). The germline V and J ends were trimmed by 4 bases and 3 bases, with 16 bases remaining between them.